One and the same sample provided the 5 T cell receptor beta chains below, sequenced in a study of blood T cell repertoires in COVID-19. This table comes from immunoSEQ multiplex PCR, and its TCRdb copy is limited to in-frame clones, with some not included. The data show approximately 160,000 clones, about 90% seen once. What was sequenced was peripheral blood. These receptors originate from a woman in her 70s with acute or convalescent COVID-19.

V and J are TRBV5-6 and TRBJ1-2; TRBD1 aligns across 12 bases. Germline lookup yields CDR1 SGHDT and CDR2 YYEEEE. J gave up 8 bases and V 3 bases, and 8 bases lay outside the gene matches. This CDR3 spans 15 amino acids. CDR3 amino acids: CASSWVAGTGGGYTF. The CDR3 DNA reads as TGTGCCAGCAGCTGGGTCGCCGGGACAGGGGGCGGCTACACCTTC. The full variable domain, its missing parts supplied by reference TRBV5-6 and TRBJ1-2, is DAGVTQSPTHLIKTRGQQVTLRCSPKSGHDTVSWYQQALGQGPQFIFQYYEEEERQRGNFPDRFSGHQFPNYSSELNVNALLLGDSALYLCASSWVAGTGGGYTFGSGTRLTVV.

The CDR3 loop reads CASSPERNTGELFF. DNA of the CDR3: TGTGCCAGCAGTCCGGAGCGGAACACCGGGGAGCTGTTTTTT. The chain joins TRBV6-5 to TRBJ2-2; D gene ambiguous. The CDR3 spans 14 residues. Germline V gene lookup returns CDR1 MNHEY and CDR2 SVGAGI. Trimming left V 5 bases short and J 1 base short, with 8 bases between.

The CDR3 loop is CASRHGTPDYEQYF. The CDR3 nucleotides are TGCGCCAGCAGACATGGGACACCAGACTACGAGCAGTACTTC. The chain couples TRBV5-1 to TRBJ2-7; a weak D match, TRBD1 (6 bases). Trimming left V 5 bases short and J 3 bases short, with 15 bases between. CDR3 size: 14 residues. Germline CDR1 reads SGHRS; CDR2 reads YFSETQ.

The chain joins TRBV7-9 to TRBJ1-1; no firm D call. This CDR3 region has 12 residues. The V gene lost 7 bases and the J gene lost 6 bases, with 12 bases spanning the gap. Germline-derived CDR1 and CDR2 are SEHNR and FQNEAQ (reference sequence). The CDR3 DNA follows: TGTGCCAGCACCCCGGTCGGGGCTGAAGCTTTCTTT. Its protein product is CASTPVGAEAFF.

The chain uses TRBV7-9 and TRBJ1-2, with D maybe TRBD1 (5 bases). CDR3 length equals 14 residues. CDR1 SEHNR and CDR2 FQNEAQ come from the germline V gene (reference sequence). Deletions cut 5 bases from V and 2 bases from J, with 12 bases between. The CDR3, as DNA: TGTGCCAGCAGCCATGACAGCGCAAACTATGGCTACACCTTC. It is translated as CASSHDSANYGYTF.